These T cell receptor beta chains were read from a single sample in a study of graft-versus-host responses after intestinal transplantation. This table comes from immunoSEQ multiplex PCR, and its TCRdb copy is limited to in-frame clones, with some not included. The sample has more than 65,000 clones; around 93% are singletons. The antigens for these receptors are not known. The sequencing here drew on unstimulated CD8+ T cells sorted from spleen or lymph node cells, taken before transplant. Source of these receptors: a human donor who was the organ donor for an intestinal transplant. Each CDR3 is given with its conserved first and last residue. A D gene is named only where the DNA matches it firmly. Expanded clones get a size class; other rows say once, few or many, or leave the size out.

J gene,clone size,D gene,V gene,CDR3 DNA,CDR3 protein
TRBJ2-1,NA,NA,TRBV27,TGTGCCAGCAGTTTTTATAATGAGCAGTTCTTC,CASSFYNEQFF
TRBJ2-1,NA,NA,TRBV19,TGTGCCAGTTCTACTTACAATGAGCAGTTCTTC,CASSTYNEQFF
TRBJ1-1,NA,TRBD1,TRBV19,TGTGCCAGTAGTATCAACAGGGGGAACACTGAAGCTTTCTTT,CASSINRGNTEAFF
TRBJ1-1,NA,NA,TRBV4-1,TGCGCCAGCAGCCAACCTAAAATGAGAACTGAAGCTTTCTTT,CASSQPKMRTEAFF
TRBJ2-7,NA,NA,TRBV4-2,TGTGCCAGCAGCCAAGTAGGAGACGAGCAGTACTTC,CASSQVGDEQYF
TRBJ2-7,NA,NA,TRBV4-2,TGTGCCAGCAGCCTCCGACACAGCTACGAGCAGTACTTC,CASSLRHSYEQYF
TRBJ2-1,NA,NA,TRBV9,TGTGCCAGCAGCTCCACATACAATGAGCAGTTCTTC,CASSSTYNEQFF
TRBJ2-7,NA,NA,TRBV20-1,TGCCACTTTTATAGCGAGCAGTACTTC,CHFYSEQYF
TRBJ2-5,NA,NA,TRBV7-2,TGTGCCAGCAGCTTAGCGGGGGGGCCAGAGACCCAGTACTTC,CASSLAGGPETQYF
TRBJ1-6,NA,TRBD1,TRBV27,TGTGCCAGCAGTTTAACCGGACAGGGTGATTCACCCCTCCACTTT,CASSLTGQGDSPLHF
TRBJ2-2,NA,NA,TRBV27,TGTGCCAGCTCTACTCAGGGCACCGGGGAGCTGTTTTTT,CASSTQGTGELFF
TRBJ1-2,NA,NA,TRBV29-1,TGCAGCGTTGAAGGCGCGGGGATGTATGGCTACACCTTC,CSVEGAGMYGYTF
TRBJ2-7,NA,TRBD2,TRBV27,TGTGCCAGCAGCCTTCCGGGGAGGGTCAACGAGCAGTACTTC,CASSLPGRVNEQYF
TRBJ2-5,NA,NA,TRBV5-8,TGTGCCAGCAGTAGCTTAGGTGGAAAGGAGACCCAGTACTTC,CASSSLGGKETQYF
TRBJ1-2,few,NA,TRBV19,TGTGCCAGTAGTCCCAGACAGACCTATGGCTACACCTTC,CASSPRQTYGYTF
TRBJ2-3,NA,NA,TRBV7-2,TGTGCCAGCAGCTTAGGCAGGGTGCGTACGCAGTATTTT,CASSLGRVRTQYF
TRBJ1-5,few,NA,TRBV19,TGTGCCAGCGAATGGGGCAGTAATCAGCCCCAGCATTTT,CASEWGSNQPQHF
TRBJ1-5,NA,NA,TRBV27,TGTGCCAGCAGCCCCTATAGCAATCAGCCCCAGCATTTT,CASSPYSNQPQHF
TRBJ2-5,NA,TRBD2,TRBV9,TGTGCCAGCAGCCCTATACTAGCGGGGGATATAGAGACCCAGTACTTC,CASSPILAGDIETQYF
TRBJ2-1,NA,TRBD2,TRBV5-4,TGTGCCAGCACCTACTCTAGCGGGGGTCTAAGGGAGCAGTTCTTC,CASTYSSGGLREQFF
TRBJ2-7,NA,NA,TRBV5-4,TGTGCCAGCAGTCAAACAGGGACGTACGAGCAGTACTTC,CASSQTGTYEQYF
TRBJ2-7,NA,NA,TRBV5-5,TGTGCCAGCAGCATCGGGCAGGGACAACCATACGAGCAGTACTTC,CASSIGQGQPYEQYF
TRBJ2-7,NA,NA,TRBV15,TGTGCCACCAGCAGAGACGCAGGGGATCCCTACGAGCAGTACTTC,CATSRDAGDPYEQYF
TRBJ1-2,few,NA,TRBV19,TGTGCCAGTAGTATAGATTCCGGGGGGTCGACTGGCTACACCTTC,CASSIDSGGSTGYTF
TRBJ1-3,NA,NA,TRBV19,TGTGCCAGTAGTATAGACATGGGAGCAACCTCTGGAAACACCATATATTTT,CASSIDMGATSGNTIYF